The 20 T cell receptor beta chains below all came from one sample that was sequenced in a study of CD8+CD57+ T cells in acquired aplastic anemia. The authors sequenced patients whose flow cytometry had shown CD8+CD57+ cell expansion. Investigators profiled TCR beta VDJ and CDR3 from genomic DNA template. TCRdb called the reads again in MiXCR, with one record for every CDR3 protein. The profile shows a few hundred thousand distinct CDR3 sequences, roughly 61% of them singletons. The source material was sorted CD4+, CD8+, or CD8+CD57+ T cells (not recorded which) from PBMCs. The receptor source for this set is a human donor with aplastic anemia.

Ten or more counts support this clonotype. The rearrangement uses TRBV9 and TRBJ2-1; 7 bases align to TRBD2. This CDR3 is 16 amino acids long. With 4 bases clipped from V and 3 bases from J, the junction kept 10 bases outside the gene matches. The germline CDR1 and CDR2 sequences are SGDLS and YYNGEE. The CDR3 bases are TGTGCCAGCAGCCCCCGGTGGGGGACTAACTACAATGAGCAGTTCTTC. This sequence encodes CASSPRWGTNYNEQFF.

The chain combines TRBV7-8 with TRBJ2-7; 9 nucleotides agree with TRBD1. Per germline, CDR1 SGHVS and CDR2 FQNEAQ. The V gene end was trimmed by 8 bases and the J gene end by 2 bases; junction bases not matched to a gene: 4. The CDR3 spans 13 residues. CDR3 nucleotides: TGTGCCAGCCGGGACAGGGAAACCTACGAGCAGTACTTC. Translation gives CASRDRETYEQYF. The whole variable domain, remainder taken from reference TRBV7-8 and TRBJ2-7, is GAGVSQSPRYKVAKRGQDVALRCDPISGHVSLFWYQQALGQGPEFLTYFQNEAQLDKSGLPSDRFFAERPEGSVSTLKIQRTQQEDSAVYLCASRDRETYEQYFGPGTRLTVT.

This clonotype was recorded at least ten times. The chain links TRBV7-2 to TRBJ2-7, with D maybe TRBD1 (7 bases). V shed 1 base and J shed 2 bases, with 21 bases lying between them. Germline V gene data show CDR1 as SGHTA and CDR2 as FQGNSA. This CDR3 spans 18 amino acids. CDR3: CASSLVVATGRPTYEQYF. The DNA of the CDR3 is TGTGCCAGCAGCTTAGTAGTAGCGACAGGGAGGCCTACCTACGAGCAGTACTTC.

The sample holds a few counts of this clonotype. The chain carries TRBV7-2 and TRBJ2-7; TRBD2 might be the D (6 bases). The germline V gene encodes CDR1 SGHTA and CDR2 FQGNSA. The CDR3 runs to 15 residues. V was pared by 1 base and J by 3 bases, with 13 bases between. In DNA form, the CDR3 reads TGTGCCAGCAGCTTAGAGGCAGGCGGGAACTACGAGCAGTACTTC. Protein product: CASSLEAGGNYEQYF.

The chain employs TRBV19 and TRBJ2-5; D uncertain. CDR1 and CDR2 (germline): LNHDA, SQIVND (reference sequence). CDR3 size: 12 residues. Trimming took 7 bases from V and 1 from J, leaving 7 bases between them. Written as DNA, the CDR3 is TGTGCCAGTACCGTTAGCCAAGAGACCCAGTACTTC. Translated: CASTVSQETQYF. The whole variable domain, remainder taken from reference TRBV19 and TRBJ2-5, is DGGITQSPKYLFRKEGQNVTLSCEQNLNHDAMYWYRQDPGQGLRLIYYSQIVNDFQKGDIAEGYSVSREKKESFPLTVTSAQKNPTAFYLCASTVSQETQYFGPGTRLLVL.

The chain employs TRBV10-3 and TRBJ2-2; TRBD1 agrees at 10 bases. The CDR3 has 15 amino acids. The V segment lost 4 bases and the J segment 1 base; nucleotides outside the gene matches: 0. Germline assignment: CDR1 ENHRY and CDR2 SYGVKD. DNA of the CDR3: TGTGCCATCAGTGGGACAGGGGGGAACACCGGGGAGCTGTTTTTT. This gives the protein CAISGTGGNTGELFF.

This chain links TRBV24-1 with TRBJ2-1; TRBD2 matches at 9 bases. The CDR3 is 16 amino acids. V lost 4 bases and J lost 4; bases outside the gene matches: 7. Germline V gene lookup returns CDR1 KGHDR and CDR2 SFDVKD. CDR3 coding DNA: TGTGCCACCAGTGACATTACCAGCGGGAGGTACAATGAGCAGTTCTTC. It is translated as CATSDITSGRYNEQFF.

V is TRBV24-1 and J is TRBJ2-1; D is perhaps TRBD2 (5 bases). Germline CDR1 KGHDR, CDR2 SFDVKD. CDR3 size: 13 residues. V was clipped by 6 bases and J by 7 bases, with 12 bases between them. The CDR3 nucleotides are TGTGCCACCAGTCGTGTCGGGGAGAATGAGCAGTTCTTC. It translates to CATSRVGENEQFF.

The rearrangement joins TRBV5-6 to TRBJ2-7; possibly TRBD1 for D (8 bases). The germline V and J ends were trimmed by 5 bases and 4 bases, with 19 bases remaining between them. Germline lookup yields CDR1 SGHDT and CDR2 YYEEEE. The CDR3 spans 15 residues. The CDR3 is CASRSDRGGLYEQYF. The CDR3, as DNA: TGTGCCAGCAGATCAGACAGGGGAGGGCTTTACGAGCAGTACTTC.

This clonotype was counted ten times or more. The chain employs TRBV20-1 and TRBJ1-2; unclear D gene. Looked up from germline, CDR1 is DFQATT and CDR2 is SNEGSKA (reference sequence). The CDR3 contains 13 residues. The germline V and J ends were trimmed by 2 bases and 8 bases, with 15 bases remaining between them. DNA for the CDR3: TGCAGTGCTAGATATTCCAGCGGGGTAGGCTACACCTTC. Translating it yields CSARYSSGVGYTF.

This clonotype was detected many times. As DNA, the CDR3 is TGTGCCACCGGAGGGACAGGGGGCGAGACCCAGTACTTC. As protein: CATGGTGGETQYF. V and J are TRBV13 and TRBJ2-5, with TRBD1 identical over 12 bases. The CDR3 is made up of 13 amino acids. CDR1 is PRHDT, CDR2 FYEKMQ, per germline (reference sequence). Trimming took 10 bases from V and 5 from J; bases not matched to a gene: 5.

Ten or more counts support this clonotype. V gene TRBV5-1 combines with J gene TRBJ2-7; possibly TRBD2 for D (5 bases). This CDR3 spans 13 amino acids. V lost 4 bases, J lost 0 bases, and 8 bases lay in between. In germline, CDR1 is SGHRS, CDR2 YFSETQ. The chain's CDR3 is CASSPRDSYEQYF. CDR3 nucleotide sequence: TGCGCCAGCAGCCCCCGGGACTCCTACGAGCAGTACTTC.

This clonotype has a count of ten or more. The gene calls are TRBV29-1 and TRBJ2-1, with 9 nucleotides matching TRBD1. V lost 3 bases, J lost 5 bases, and 8 bases stayed unmatched. The CDR3 spans 15 residues. Per the germline V gene, CDR1 is SQVTM and CDR2 is ANQGSEA. The CDR3, as DNA: TGCAGCGTTGATACGGGACAGGGAGTACACAATGAGCAGTTCTTC. Amino acids: CSVDTGQGVHNEQFF.

About this clonotype: The junction does not match germline at one end; this may be a read error. The rearrangement links TRBV5-4 to TRBJ1-6, with 7 bases aligning to TRBD1. Germline V gene data show CDR1 as SGHNT and CDR2 as YYREEE (reference sequence). The CDR3 has 15 residues. This CDR3 reads CASSLTGTENSPLHF. The CDR3 DNA sequence: TGCGCCAGCAGCCTCACCGGGACAGAAAATTCACCCCTCCACTTT.

The rearrangement links TRBV7-2 to TRBJ2-1; 7 bases line up with TRBD2. Germline V gene sequence: CDR1 SGHTA, CDR2 FQGNSA. The trim removed 2 bases at V and 9 bases at J, leaving 10 bases unmatched. This CDR3 has 15 amino acids. This CDR3 is CASSLRGVNGGEQFF. The CDR3, as DNA: TGTGCCAGCAGCTTACGGGGGGTGAACGGCGGTGAGCAGTTCTTC.

The V and J genes are TRBV7-8 and TRBJ2-7, with 9 bases that match TRBD1. Trimming cost V 1 base and J 5 bases; bases outside gene matches: 3. Germline V gives CDR1 SGHVS, CDR2 FQNEAQ. The CDR3 is 14 residues long. The CDR3 reads CASSLGDRAHEQYF. CDR3 coding DNA: TGTGCCAGCAGCTTAGGGGACAGGGCTCACGAGCAGTACTTC.

There are many counts of this clonotype. V usage is TRBV25-1 and J usage is TRBJ1-5; TRBD1 is a possible D gene (5 bases). This CDR3 has 17 amino acids. The V gene lost 6 bases and the J gene lost 0 bases, with 18 bases spanning the gap. Germline lookup yields CDR1 MGHDK and CDR2 SYGVNS. The CDR3 reads CASRTSGQFYSNQPQHF. Written as DNA, the CDR3 is TGTGCCAGCAGAACCTCAGGGCAGTTCTATAGCAATCAGCCCCAGCATTTT.

This clonotype was observed once. V usage is TRBV19 and J usage is TRBJ2-7, with 9 bases lining up with TRBD1. This CDR3 has 15 residues. With 7 bases clipped from V and 2 bases from J, the junction kept 9 bases outside the gene matches. Germline assignment: CDR1 LNHDA and CDR2 SQIVND (reference sequence). CDR3 DNA sequence: TGTGCCAGTACCCCAACCGGGACAGGGCCCTACGAGCAGTACTTC. Translated, it gives CASTPTGTGPYEQYF.

This clonotype appeared once. The chain links TRBV10-1 to TRBJ2-7; 9 nucleotides line up with TRBD2. The CDR3 loop spans 18 amino acids. The germline V gene encodes CDR1 WNHNN and CDR2 SYGVQD (reference sequence). V dropped 0 bases and J dropped 2; count of bases not matched to a gene: 11. CDR3 protein: CASSESIAGAVETYEQYF. The CDR3 region has the DNA TGCGCCAGCAGTGAGTCTATAGCGGGGGCAGTAGAGACCTACGAGCAGTACTTC.

This clonotype came up many times. The CDR3 coding sequence is TGTGCCAGTAGTGGAGGCAGGGTCGGCCACGAGCAGTACTTC. This encodes CASSGGRVGHEQYF. V gene TRBV19 combines with J gene TRBJ2-7; D tentatively fits TRBD1 or TRBD2 (5 bases each). Germline loops: CDR1 LNHDA, CDR2 SQIVND (reference sequence). This CDR3 has 14 residues. Trimming stripped 5 bases from V and 5 bases from J, with 16 bases between.